This T cell receptor beta chain derives from a study of blood T cell repertoires in COVID-19. Turning to the study itself: Samples representing acute and convalescent COVID-19 were sourced from the United States, Italy and Spain. Sources were T cells, B-cell-depleted T cells, or PBMCs; the material itself was cDNA or gDNA.

Germline-derived CDR1 and CDR2 are SNHLY and FYNNEI. The ends lost 5 bases at V and 0 bases at J; junction bases unmatched: 6. This CDR3 comprises 15 residues. How the authors handled the data: Amplification of reference gene primers was used by the study to estimate nucleated cell counts. Some clones are missing from TCRdb's copy, which holds only in-frame ones; the method was immunoSEQ multiplex PCR. The DNA was the basis for D and trimming; V, J and clone size are from that table. The sample yields 270,000 or so clones, about 87% seen once. The receptor comes from a woman in her thirties or forties with acute COVID-19. The chain joins TRBV2 to TRBJ1-1; 7 bases are shared with TRBD1. The sequencing sample was made of PBMCs or T cells enriched from blood (not recorded which). CDR3 amino acids: CASSIQGTMNTEAFF. The DNA for the CDR3 is TGTGCCAGCAGTATACAGGGGACCATGAACACTGAAGCTTTCTTT.